This T cell receptor beta chain was found in a study of blood T cells in healthy people across ages. Primers used in a second PCR of about 7 to 12 cycles were a sample-barcoded 5' primer and a J-beta primer mix. TCRdb fed the 5' RACE reads into MiXCR, producing one record per CDR3 protein. The sample yields around 780,000 distinct CDR3 sequences, approximately 60% seen once. This clonotype was detected ten times or more. Germline V gives CDR1 SEHNR, CDR2 FQNEAQ (reference sequence). There are 13 residues in the CDR3. After removal of 5 bases from V and 13 bases from J, the junction contained 9 bases not matched to a gene.

The source of this sequence is a middle-aged man in good health. J is TRBJ1-2 and V is TRBV7-9, with 11 bases fitting TRBD1. What was sequenced was blood. CDR3 sequence: CASSEGQGAASTF. The CDR3, as DNA: TGTGCCAGCAGCGAAGGACAGGGGGCAGCCTCCACCTTC.